The clone carrying this T cell receptor (beta chain) is a singleton in its sample. The CDR3 runs to 20 residues. V shed 2 bases, J shed 5 bases, and the junction held 16 bases outside the gene matches. CDR1 and CDR2 (germline): SGHTA, FQGTGA. This entry is derived from a study of shared clonotypes between healthy human individuals. There were no recent acute infections or vaccinations among the donors, who were healthy HIV-negative adults. Both subsets, CD45RA+ naive and CD45RA-negative memory, were split from the CD4+ cells. TCRdb keeps only in-frame clones here, not all; method: immunoSEQ multiplex PCR. The sample holds some 2,400,000 clones; almost 96% are singletons and the top ten take 0.13%.

The sequenced material came from naive CD4+ T cells sorted from blood. Subset: CD45RA+ positively selected. V is TRBV7-3 and J is TRBJ1-6; the match to TRBD1 covers 9 bases. The receptor was isolated from a man aged 18 to 29 in good health. The CDR3 bases are TGTGCCAGCAGCTTATTAACCGGGACAGGGTTGAGCACGGATAATTCACCCCTCCACTTT. As protein: CASSLLTGTGLSTDNSPLHF.